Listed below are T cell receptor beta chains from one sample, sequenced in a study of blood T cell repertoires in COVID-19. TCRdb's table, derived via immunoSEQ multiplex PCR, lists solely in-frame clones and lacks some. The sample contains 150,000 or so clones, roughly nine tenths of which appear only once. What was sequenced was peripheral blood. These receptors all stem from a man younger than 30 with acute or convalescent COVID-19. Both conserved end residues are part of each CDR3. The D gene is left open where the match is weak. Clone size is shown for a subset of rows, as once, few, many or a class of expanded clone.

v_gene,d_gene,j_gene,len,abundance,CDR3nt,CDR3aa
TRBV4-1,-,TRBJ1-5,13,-,TGCGCCAGCAGCCAAGATCGGGATCAGCCCCAGCATTTT,CASSQDRDQPQHF
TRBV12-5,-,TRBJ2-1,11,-,TGTGCTAGTGCCCCGGGAGCTGGCCAGTTCTTC,CASAPGAGQFF
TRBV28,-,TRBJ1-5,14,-,TGTGCCAGCAGATGGCAGGGTAAGGATCAGCCCCAGCATTTT,CASRWQGKDQPQHF
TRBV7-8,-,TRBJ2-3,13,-,TGTGCCAGCAGCCTAGGCAGCGCAGATACGCAGTATTTT,CASSLGSADTQYF
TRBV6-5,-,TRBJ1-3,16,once,TGTGCCAGCAGTTACTCAGGGGCCGACTCTGGAAACACCATATATTTT,CASSYSGADSGNTIYF
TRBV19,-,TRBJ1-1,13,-,TGTGCCAGTAGTTTGGTGACCGGGGGTGAAGCTTTCTTT,CASSLVTGGEAFF
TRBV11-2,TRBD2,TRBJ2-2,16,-,TGTGCCAGCAGCCCGTTTACGGGGGGGCACACCGGGGAGCTGTTTTTT,CASSPFTGGHTGELFF
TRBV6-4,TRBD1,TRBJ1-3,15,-,TGTGCCAGCAGTCCGGGGACAGACTCTGGAAACACCATATATTTT,CASSPGTDSGNTIYF
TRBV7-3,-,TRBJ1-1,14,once,TGTGCCAGCAGCCCGACAGGACTGAACACTGAAGCTTTCTTT,CASSPTGLNTEAFF
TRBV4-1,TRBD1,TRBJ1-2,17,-,TGCGCCAGCAGCCAAGATTGGACAGGGGGAGCTGGCTATGGCTACACCTTC,CASSQDWTGGAGYGYTF
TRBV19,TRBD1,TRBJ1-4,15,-,TGTGCCAGTAGTATTTCTGGGACAGGGAATGAAAAACTGTTTTTT,CASSISGTGNEKLFF
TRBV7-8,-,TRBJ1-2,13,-,TGTGCCAGCACCTCAGGACAGTTCTATGGCTACACCTTC,CASTSGQFYGYTF
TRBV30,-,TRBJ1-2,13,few,TGTGCCTGGAGTGTACCGTCGGTTTATGGCTACACCTTC,CAWSVPSVYGYTF
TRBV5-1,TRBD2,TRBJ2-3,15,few,TGCGCCAGCACCACCTCGGGGGAGGGTGCAGATACGCAGTATTTT,CASTTSGEGADTQYF
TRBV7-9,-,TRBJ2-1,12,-,TGTGCCAGCAGCCCTCAGGCCAATGAGCAGTTCTTC,CASSPQANEQFF
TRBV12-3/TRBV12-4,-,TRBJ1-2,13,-,TGTGCCAGCAGCCCACAGGATTTCTATGGCTACACCTTC,CASSPQDFYGYTF
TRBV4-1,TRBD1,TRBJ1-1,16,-,TGCGCCAGCAGCCAGAAACCCGGGACAGGGAACACTGAAGCTTTCTTT,CASSQKPGTGNTEAFF
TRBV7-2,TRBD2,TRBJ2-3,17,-,TGTGCCAGCAGCTTAGGACTAGCGGGAGCTAGCACAGATACGCAGTATTTT,CASSLGLAGASTDTQYF
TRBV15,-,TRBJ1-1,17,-,TGTGCCACCAAGATCGGGGACATATCAACGCCGGGCACTGAAGCTTTCTTT,CATKIGDISTPGTEAFF
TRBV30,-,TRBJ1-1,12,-,TGTGCCTGGAGTTCCGGGGGGGATGAAGCTTTCTTT,CAWSSGGDEAFF
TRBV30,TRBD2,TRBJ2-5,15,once,TGTGCCTGCACCCTCCCGGCGGGGGGGCAAGAGACCCAGTACTTC,CACTLPAGGQETQYF
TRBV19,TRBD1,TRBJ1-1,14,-,TGTGCCAGTAGCCGGACAGGGAGAGGTACTGAAGCTTTCTTT,CASSRTGRGTEAFF